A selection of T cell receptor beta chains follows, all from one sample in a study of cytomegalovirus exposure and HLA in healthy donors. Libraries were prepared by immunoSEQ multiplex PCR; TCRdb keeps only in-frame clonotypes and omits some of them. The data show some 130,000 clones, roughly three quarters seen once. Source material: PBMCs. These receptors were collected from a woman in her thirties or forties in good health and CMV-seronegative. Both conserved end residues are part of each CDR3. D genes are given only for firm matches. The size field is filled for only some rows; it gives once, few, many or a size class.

CASSQAAGTATYNEQFF,TGTGCCAGCAGCCAGGCCGCGGGGACGGCTACTTACAATGAGCAGTTCTTC,once,17,TRBJ2-1,TRBV7-7,.
CASSAQGANVLTF,TGTGCCAGCAGTGCTCAGGGGGCCAACGTCCTGACTTTC,.,13,TRBJ2-6,TRBV6-1,.
CASSSRQGPSYEQYF,TGTGCCAGCAGCTCCCGACAGGGCCCCTCCTACGAGCAGTACTTC,.,15,TRBJ2-7,TRBV7-8,TRBD1
CASSLSRQSVGYTF,TGTGCCAGCAGTTTATCGAGACAGTCTGTGGGCTACACCTTC,.,14,TRBJ1-2,TRBV27,.
CASSSGTGFPEQYF,TGTGCCAGCAGCTCCGGGACAGGGTTCCCCGAGCAGTACTTC,.,14,TRBJ2-7,TRBV4-2,TRBD1
CASSQDISPTYEQYF,TGCGCCAGCAGCCAAGATATCAGTCCGACCTACGAGCAGTACTTC,.,15,TRBJ2-7,TRBV4-1,.
CASSLMGHSQETQYF,TGCGCCAGCAGCTTGATGGGACATAGCCAAGAGACCCAGTACTTC,.,15,TRBJ2-5,TRBV5-1,.
CASSSTGGSDTQYF,TGCGCCAGCAGCTCGACAGGGGGTTCAGATACGCAGTATTTT,.,14,TRBJ2-3,TRBV5-1,TRBD1
CASRTSGGASSYNEQFF,TGTGCCAGCAGGACTAGCGGGGGGGCATCCTCCTACAATGAGCAGTTCTTC,.,17,TRBJ2-1,TRBV5-4,TRBD2
CSVEYRDRGRTTEAFF,TGCAGCGTAGAGTACCGGGACAGGGGGCGGACCACTGAAGCTTTCTTT,.,16,TRBJ1-1,TRBV29-1,TRBD1
CASSFSGGMDNSPLHF,TGTGCCAGCAGCTTTTCCGGGGGAATGGATAATTCACCCCTCCACTTT,.,16,TRBJ1-6,TRBV7-2,.
CASSFGTSGYNEQFF,TGTGCCAGCAGCTTCGGGACTAGCGGTTACAATGAGCAGTTCTTC,.,15,TRBJ2-1,TRBV11-2,TRBD2
CASYRGEAFF,TGTGCCAGCTATCGAGGTGAAGCTTTCTTT,.,10,TRBJ1-1,TRBV27,.
CATTGCYTF,TGTGCCACTACAGGGTGCTACACCTTC,.,9,TRBJ1-2,TRBV6-1,.
CASGLQGALDQPQHF,TGTGCCAGCGGATTACAGGGGGCTCTCGATCAGCCCCAGCATTTT,.,15,TRBJ1-5,TRBV6-6,TRBD1